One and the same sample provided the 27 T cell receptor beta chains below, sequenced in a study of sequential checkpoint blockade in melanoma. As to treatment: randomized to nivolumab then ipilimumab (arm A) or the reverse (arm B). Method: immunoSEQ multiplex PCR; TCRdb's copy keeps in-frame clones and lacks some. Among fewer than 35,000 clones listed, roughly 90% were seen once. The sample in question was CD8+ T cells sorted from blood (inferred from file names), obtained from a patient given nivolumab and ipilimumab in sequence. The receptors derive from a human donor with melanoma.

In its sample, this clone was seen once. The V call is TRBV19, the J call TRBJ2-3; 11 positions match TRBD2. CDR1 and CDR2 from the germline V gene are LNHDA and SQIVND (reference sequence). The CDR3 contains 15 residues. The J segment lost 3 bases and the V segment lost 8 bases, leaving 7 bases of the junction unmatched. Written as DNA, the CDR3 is TGTGCCAGTGGGGTTAGCGGGGGGGCAACAGATACGCAGTATTTT. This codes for CASGVSGGATDTQYF. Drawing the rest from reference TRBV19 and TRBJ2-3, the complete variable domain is DGGITQSPKYLFRKEGQNVTLSCEQNLNHDAMYWYRQDPGQGLRLIYYSQIVNDFQKGDIAEGYSVSREKKESFPLTVTSAQKNPTAFYLCASGVSGGATDTQYFGPGTRLTVL.

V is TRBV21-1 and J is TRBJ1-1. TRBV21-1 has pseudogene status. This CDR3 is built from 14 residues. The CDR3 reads CASSMPGGNTEAFF. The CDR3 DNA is TGTGCCAGCAGCATGCCCGGGGGGAACACTGAAGCTTTCTTT.

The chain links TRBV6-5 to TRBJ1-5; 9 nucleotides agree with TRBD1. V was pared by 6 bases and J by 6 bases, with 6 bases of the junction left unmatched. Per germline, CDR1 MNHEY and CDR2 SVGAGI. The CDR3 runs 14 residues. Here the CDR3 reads CASSQGTGLQPQHF. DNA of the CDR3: TGTGCCAGCAGCCAAGGGACAGGGCTTCAGCCCCAGCATTTT.

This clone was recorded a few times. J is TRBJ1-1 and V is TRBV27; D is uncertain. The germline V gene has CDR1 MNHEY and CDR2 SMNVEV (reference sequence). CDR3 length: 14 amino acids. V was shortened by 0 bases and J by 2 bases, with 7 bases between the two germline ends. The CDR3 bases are TGTGCCAGCAGTTTATCCCCTTTAAACACTGAAGCTTTCTTT. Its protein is CASSLSPLNTEAFF.

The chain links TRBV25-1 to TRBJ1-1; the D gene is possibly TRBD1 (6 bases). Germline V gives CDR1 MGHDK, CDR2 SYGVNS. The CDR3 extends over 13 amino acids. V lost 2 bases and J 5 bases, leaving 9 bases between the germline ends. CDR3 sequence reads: CASSERGGTEAFF. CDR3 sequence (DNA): TGTGCCAGCAGTGAACGAGGGGGAACTGAAGCTTTCTTT.

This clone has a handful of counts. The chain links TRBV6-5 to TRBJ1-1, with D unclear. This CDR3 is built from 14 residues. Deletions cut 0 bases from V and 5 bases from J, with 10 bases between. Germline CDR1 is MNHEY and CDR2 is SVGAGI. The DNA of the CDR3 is TGTGCCAGCAGTTACTCTTTTACTTCGACTGAAGCTTTCTTT. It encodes CASSYSFTSTEAFF.

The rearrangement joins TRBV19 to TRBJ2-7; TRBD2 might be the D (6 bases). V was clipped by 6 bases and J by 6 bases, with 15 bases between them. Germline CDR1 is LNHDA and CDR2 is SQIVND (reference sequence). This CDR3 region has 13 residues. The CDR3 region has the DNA TGTGCCAGTAGCCTTCTACTAGCCGGCGAGCAGTACTTC. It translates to CASSLLLAGEQYF.

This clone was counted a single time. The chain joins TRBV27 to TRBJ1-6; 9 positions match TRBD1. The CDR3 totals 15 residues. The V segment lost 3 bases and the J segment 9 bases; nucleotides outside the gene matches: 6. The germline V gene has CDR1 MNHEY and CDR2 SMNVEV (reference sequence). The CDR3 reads CASSLGTGTLSPLHF. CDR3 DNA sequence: TGTGCCAGCAGTTTGGGGACAGGGACCCTTTCACCCCTCCACTTT.

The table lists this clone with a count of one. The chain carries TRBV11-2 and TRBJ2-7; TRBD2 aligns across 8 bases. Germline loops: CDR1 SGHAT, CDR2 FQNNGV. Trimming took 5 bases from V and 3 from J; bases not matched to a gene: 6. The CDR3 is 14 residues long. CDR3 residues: CASSPGGDVYEQYF. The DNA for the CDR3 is TGTGCCAGCAGCCCCGGGGGGGATGTCTACGAGCAGTACTTC.

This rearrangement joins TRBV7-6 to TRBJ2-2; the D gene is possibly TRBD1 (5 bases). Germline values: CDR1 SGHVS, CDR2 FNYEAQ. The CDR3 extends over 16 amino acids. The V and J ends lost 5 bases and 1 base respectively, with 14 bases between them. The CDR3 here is CASSTNRQGNTGELFF. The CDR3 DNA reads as TGTGCCAGCAGCACGAACCGGCAGGGGAACACCGGGGAGCTGTTTTTT.

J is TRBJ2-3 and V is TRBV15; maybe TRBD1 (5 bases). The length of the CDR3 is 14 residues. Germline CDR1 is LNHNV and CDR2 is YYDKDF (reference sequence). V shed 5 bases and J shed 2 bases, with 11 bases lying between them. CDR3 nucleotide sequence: TGTGCCACCAGCGGCGACAGATCCACAGATACGCAGTATTTT. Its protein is CATSGDRSTDTQYF.

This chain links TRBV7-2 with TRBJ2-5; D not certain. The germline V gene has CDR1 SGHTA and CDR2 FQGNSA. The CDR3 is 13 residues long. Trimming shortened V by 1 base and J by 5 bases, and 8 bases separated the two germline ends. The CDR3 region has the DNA TGTGCCAGCAGCTTAGGTAGTATTGAGACCCAGTACTTC. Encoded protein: CASSLGSIETQYF. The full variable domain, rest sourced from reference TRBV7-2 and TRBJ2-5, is GAGVSQSPSNKVTEKGKDVELRCDPISGHTALYWYRQSLGQGLEFLIYFQGNSAPDKSGLPSDRFSAERTGGSVSTLTIQRTQQEDSAVYLCASSLGSIETQYFGPGTRLLVL.

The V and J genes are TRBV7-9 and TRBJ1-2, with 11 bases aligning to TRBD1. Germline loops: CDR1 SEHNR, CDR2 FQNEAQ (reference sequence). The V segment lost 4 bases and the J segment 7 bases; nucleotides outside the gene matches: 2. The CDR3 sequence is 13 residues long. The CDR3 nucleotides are TGTGCCAGCAGCTCGGACAGGGGGCTTGGCTACACCTTC. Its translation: CASSSDRGLGYTF.

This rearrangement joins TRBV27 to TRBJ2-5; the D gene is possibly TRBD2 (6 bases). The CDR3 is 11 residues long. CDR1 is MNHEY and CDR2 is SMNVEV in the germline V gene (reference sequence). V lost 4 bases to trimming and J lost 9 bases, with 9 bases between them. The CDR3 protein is CASSSGGPQYF. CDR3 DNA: TGTGCCAGCAGTTCCGGAGGGCCCCAGTACTTC.

CDR3 sequence: CASSLTGRSQETQYF. CDR3 bases: TGTGCCAGCAGCTTGACAGGTCGCTCCCAAGAGACCCAGTACTTC. This sequence joins TRBV7-9 and TRBJ2-5; D possibly corresponds to TRBD1 (6 bases). Germline CDR1 is SEHNR and CDR2 is FQNEAQ (reference sequence). V was shortened by 3 bases and J by 1 base, with 12 bases between the two germline ends. The CDR3 contains 15 residues.

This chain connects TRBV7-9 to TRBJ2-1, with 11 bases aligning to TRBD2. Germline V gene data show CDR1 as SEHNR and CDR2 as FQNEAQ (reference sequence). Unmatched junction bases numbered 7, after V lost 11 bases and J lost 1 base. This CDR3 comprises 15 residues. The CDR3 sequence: CALGSGRVSYNEQFF. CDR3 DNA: TGTGCCCTGGGTAGCGGGAGGGTTTCCTACAATGAGCAGTTCTTC.

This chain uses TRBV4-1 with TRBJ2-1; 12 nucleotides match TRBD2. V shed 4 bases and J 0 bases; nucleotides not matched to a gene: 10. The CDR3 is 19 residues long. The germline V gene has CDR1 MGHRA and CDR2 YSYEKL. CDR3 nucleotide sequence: TGCGCCAGCAGCCTCGGGACTAGCGGGTCCCTCGGCTCCTACAATGAGCAGTTCTTC. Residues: CASSLGTSGSLGSYNEQFF.

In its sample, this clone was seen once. CDR3 protein: CASSLPWDTYGYTF. In nucleotides, the CDR3 is TGTGCCAGCAGTTTACCCTGGGACACCTATGGCTACACCTTC. The chain carries TRBV28 and TRBJ1-2, with a possible D match to TRBD1 (6 bases). Germline assignment: CDR1 MDHEN and CDR2 SYDVKM. Trimming pared 2 bases from V and 4 bases from J, leaving 11 bases between. This CDR3 has 14 amino acids.

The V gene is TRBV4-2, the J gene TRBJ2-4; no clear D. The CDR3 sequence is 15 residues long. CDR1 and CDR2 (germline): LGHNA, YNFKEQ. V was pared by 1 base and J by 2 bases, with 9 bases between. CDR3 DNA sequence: TGTGCCAGCAGCCAAGGTCCAGGAACCAAAAACATTCAGTACTTC. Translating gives CASSQGPGTKNIQYF.

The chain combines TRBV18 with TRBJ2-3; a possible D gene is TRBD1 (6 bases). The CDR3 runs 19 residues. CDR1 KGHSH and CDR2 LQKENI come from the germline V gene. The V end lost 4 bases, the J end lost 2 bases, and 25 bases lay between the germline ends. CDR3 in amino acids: CASSHIPAQGVLVTDTQYF. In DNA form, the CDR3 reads TGTGCCAGCTCACACATCCCCGCACAGGGAGTTCTTGTCACAGATACGCAGTATTTT. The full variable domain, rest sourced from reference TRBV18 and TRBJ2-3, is NAGVMQNPRHLVRRRGQEARLRCSPMKGHSHVYWYRQLPEEGLKFMVYLQKENIIDESGMPKERFSAEFPKEGPSILRIQQVVRGDSAAYFCASSHIPAQGVLVTDTQYFGPGTRLTVL.

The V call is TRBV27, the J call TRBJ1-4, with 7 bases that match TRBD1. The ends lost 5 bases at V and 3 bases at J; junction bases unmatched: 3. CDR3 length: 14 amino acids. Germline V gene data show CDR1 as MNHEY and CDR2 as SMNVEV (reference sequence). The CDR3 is CASSRQGANEKLFF. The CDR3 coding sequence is TGTGCCAGCAGTCGCCAGGGGGCTAATGAAAAACTGTTTTTT.

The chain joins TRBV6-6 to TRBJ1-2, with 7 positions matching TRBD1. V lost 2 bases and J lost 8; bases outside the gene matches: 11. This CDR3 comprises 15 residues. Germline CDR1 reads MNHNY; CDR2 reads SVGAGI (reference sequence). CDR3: CASSYNVWQGEGYTF. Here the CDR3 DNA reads TGTGCCAGCAGTTACAACGTTTGGCAGGGGGAAGGCTACACCTTC.

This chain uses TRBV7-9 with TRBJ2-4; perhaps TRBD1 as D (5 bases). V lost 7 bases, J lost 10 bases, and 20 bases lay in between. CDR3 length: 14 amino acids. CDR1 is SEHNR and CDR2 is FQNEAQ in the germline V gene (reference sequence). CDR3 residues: CASKTTASEGIQYF. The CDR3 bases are TGTGCCAGCAAAACGACAGCCTCCGAAGGGATTCAGTACTTC.

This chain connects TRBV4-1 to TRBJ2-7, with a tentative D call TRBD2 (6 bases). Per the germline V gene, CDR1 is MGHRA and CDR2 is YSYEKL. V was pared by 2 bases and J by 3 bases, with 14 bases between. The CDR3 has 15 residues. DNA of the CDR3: TGCGCCAGCAGCCAACGGGGGTTCGGCTACTACGAGCAGTACTTC. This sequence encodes CASSQRGFGYYEQYF.

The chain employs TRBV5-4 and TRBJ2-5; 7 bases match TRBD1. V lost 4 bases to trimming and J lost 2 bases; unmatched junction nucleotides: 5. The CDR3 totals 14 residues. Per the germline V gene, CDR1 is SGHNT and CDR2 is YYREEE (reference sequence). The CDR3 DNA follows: TGTGCCAGCAGCCTAGGGGGACAGCAAGAGACCCAGTACTTC. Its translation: CASSLGGQQETQYF.

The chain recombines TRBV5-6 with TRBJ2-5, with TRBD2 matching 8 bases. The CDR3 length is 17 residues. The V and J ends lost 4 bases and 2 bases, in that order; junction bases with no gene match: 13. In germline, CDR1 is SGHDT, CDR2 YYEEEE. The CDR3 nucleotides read TGTGCCAGCAGCCCACTCTATTGGCGGGAGGTACAAGAGACCCAGTACTTC. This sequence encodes CASSPLYWREVQETQYF.

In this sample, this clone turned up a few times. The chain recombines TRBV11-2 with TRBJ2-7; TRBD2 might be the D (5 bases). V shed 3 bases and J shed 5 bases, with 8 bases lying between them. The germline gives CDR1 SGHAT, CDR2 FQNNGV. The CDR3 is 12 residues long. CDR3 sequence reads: CASSFGVHEQYF. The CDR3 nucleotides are TGTGCCAGCAGCTTCGGGGTCCACGAGCAGTACTTC. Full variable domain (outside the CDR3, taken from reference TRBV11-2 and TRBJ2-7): EAGVAQSPRYKIIEKRQSVAFWCNPISGHATLYWYQQILGQGPKLLIQFQNNGVVDDSQLPKDRFSAERLKGVDSTLKIQPAKLEDSAVYLCASSFGVHEQYFGPGTRLTVT.